Each of the 16 T cell receptor beta chains below was sequenced from the same sample in a study of T cell repertoires in cytomegalovirus infection. Each CDR3 protein gets one entry after TCRdb re-called the reads with MiXCR. The table has a few hundred thousand distinct CDR3 sequences, approximately 32% seen once. Antigens of these TCRs are unknown. The sequencing used cultured PBMCs, collected from culture after CMV antigen stimulation. These receptors originate from a human donor in good health (CMV status not recorded). Some clones in this sample may be carry-over from other donors' samples.

The chain has TRBV19 and TRBJ1-1; D possibly corresponds to TRBD1 (5 bases). CDR1 LNHDA and CDR2 SQIVND come from the germline V gene (reference sequence). V lost 6 bases and J lost 4, with 9 bases in between. This CDR3 region has 12 residues. The CDR3 spells CASRTRATEAFF. CDR3 sequence (DNA): TGTGCCAGTAGAACCAGGGCCACTGAAGCTTTCTTT.

The V call is TRBV12-3 or TRBV12-4, the J call TRBJ2-7, with 11 bases that match TRBD1. The length of the CDR3 is 14 residues. J lost 3 bases, V lost 6 bases, and 4 bases had no gene match. CDR3 loop: CASREGTGGYEQYF. In DNA form, the CDR3 reads TGTGCCAGCAGGGAGGGGACAGGGGGCTACGAGCAGTACTTC.

This CDR3 reads CASSTGQGINYGYTF. The CDR3 bases are TGTGCCAGCAGCACAGGACAGGGAATTAACTATGGCTACACCTTC. This sequence joins TRBV12-3 or TRBV12-4 and TRBJ1-2; the match to TRBD1 covers 8 bases. After removal of 6 bases from V and 1 base from J, the junction contained 7 bases not matched to a gene. The CDR3 totals 15 residues.

The genes are TRBV2 and TRBJ2-2, with 11 bases that match TRBD1. Germline trimming cut 6 bases from V and 14 bases from J; bases unmatched to any gene: 5. Germline V gives CDR1 SNHLY, CDR2 FYNNEI. CDR3 length equals 12 residues. The CDR3 protein is CASRRDRGLLFF. In nucleotides, the CDR3 is TGTGCCAGCAGGAGGGACAGGGGGTTACTGTTTTTT.

The chain joins TRBV7-9 to TRBJ2-3; D remains unclear. Looked up from germline, CDR1 is SEHNR and CDR2 is FQNEAQ (reference sequence). The CDR3 consists of 14 residues. Trimming stripped 5 bases from V and 1 base from J, with 10 bases between. CDR3 nucleotide sequence: TGTGCCAGCAGCCTCAGTTCGGGCACAGATACGCAGTATTTT. Translated, it gives CASSLSSGTDTQYF. The entire variable domain, with the rest obtained from reference TRBV7-9 and TRBJ2-3, is as follows: DTGVSQNPRHKITKRGQNVTFRCDPISEHNRLYWYRQTLGQGPEFLTYFQNEAQLEKSRLLSDRFSAERPKGSFSTLEIQRTEQGDSAMYLCASSLSSGTDTQYFGPGTRLTVL.

As for this clonotype: This may be a read error: a much more frequent sequence differs by one nucleotide. The chain uses TRBV12-3 or TRBV12-4 and TRBJ1-2; D remains ambiguous. The V end was cut by 0 bases, the J end by 7 bases, with 9 bases between. This CDR3 contains 13 residues. CDR3 protein: CASSLARAGGYTF. The CDR3 coding sequence is TGTGCCAGCAGTTTAGCAAGGGCCGGTGGCTACACCTTC.

This clonotype has more than one count but fewer than ten. The rearrangement joins TRBV20-1 to TRBJ2-5; the D gene is possibly TRBD1 (5 bases). With 0 bases removed from V and 1 base from J, the gap between germline ends came to 9 bases. The CDR3 loop spans 14 amino acids. Germline CDR1 reads DFQATT; CDR2 reads SNEGSKA (reference sequence). The CDR3 DNA is TGCAGTGCTAGAGATCAAGACAGCCAAGAGACCCAGTACTTC. Residues: CSARDQDSQETQYF.

Only a few counts were recorded for this clonotype. The V gene is TRBV28, the J gene TRBJ2-3; 8 bases fit TRBD2. The J segment lost 7 bases and the V segment lost 9 bases, leaving 9 bases of the junction unmatched. Germline V gene lookup returns CDR1 MDHEN and CDR2 SYDVKM. The CDR3 is 13 residues long. The CDR3 reads CASRGLERYTQYF. The CDR3 DNA is TGTGCCAGTCGGGGACTAGAGCGTTATACGCAGTATTTT. The full variable domain, completed using reference TRBV28 and TRBJ2-3, is DVKVTQSSRYLVKRTGEKVFLECVQDMDHENMFWYRQDPGLGLRLIYFSYDVKMKEKGDIPEGYSVSREKKERFSLILESASTNQTSMYLCASRGLERYTQYFGPGTRLTVL.

The V gene is TRBV20-1, the J gene TRBJ2-7; a weak D match, TRBD2 (6 bases). Germline loops: CDR1 DFQATT, CDR2 SNEGSKA (reference sequence). The CDR3 is 16 residues long. Trimming took 4 bases from V and 6 from J, leaving 25 bases between them. The chain's CDR3 is CSATTRRESSSGEQYF. DNA for the CDR3: TGCAGTGCTACAACCCGGAGGGAATCGTCCTCAGGCGAGCAGTACTTC.

This clonotype turned up a few times. The rearrangement uses TRBV7-9 and TRBJ2-5; D not resolved. The germline gives CDR1 SEHNR, CDR2 FQNEAQ (reference sequence). With 7 bases removed from V and 2 bases from J, the gap between germline ends came to 8 bases. CDR3 length: 12 residues. This CDR3 is CASTPAQETQYF. The CDR3 DNA sequence: TGTGCCAGCACCCCCGCACAAGAGACCCAGTACTTC.

V gene TRBV4-2 combines with J gene TRBJ2-7, with 9 nucleotides matching TRBD2. The length of the CDR3 is 18 residues. Germline assignment: CDR1 LGHNA and CDR2 YNFKEQ. With V trimmed by 3 bases and J by 1 base, 13 bases remained unmatched. CDR3 nucleotides: TGTGCCAGCAGCCAGGATATTCCAGCGGCGGGAGGGTCCTACGAGCAGTACTTC. The encoded protein is CASSQDIPAAGGSYEQYF.

The J gene is TRBJ2-3, the V gene TRBV6-2 or TRBV6-3, with a tentative D call TRBD2 (5 bases). The CDR3 loop spans 12 amino acids. Trimming removed 7 bases at V and 4 bases at J, with 9 bases between. Germline V gene sequence: CDR1 MNHEY, CDR2 SVGEGT. DNA of the CDR3: TGTGCCAGCAATGGACTGTCAGATACGCAGTATTTT. Its translation: CASNGLSDTQYF.

At least ten counts were recorded for this clonotype. This chain links TRBV7-6 with TRBJ1-4, with 8 bases fitting TRBD1. V lost 8 bases and J lost 5; bases outside the gene matches: 4. Germline CDR1 and CDR2: SGHVS and FNYEAQ. The CDR3 is made up of 13 amino acids. CDR3 loop: CASGRDRNEKLFF. CDR3 in DNA: TGTGCCAGCGGCCGGGACAGGAATGAAAAACTGTTTTTT.

The V and J genes are TRBV5-1 and TRBJ2-7; no clear D gene. The CDR3 contains 13 residues. The V end lost 2 bases, the J end lost 2 bases, and 8 bases lay between the germline ends. Germline V CDR1 and CDR2: SGHRS, YFSETQ. The CDR3 DNA reads as TGCGCCAGCAGCTTTTCGACCCCCTACGAGCAGTACTTC. Protein sequence: CASSFSTPYEQYF.

The chain has TRBV27 and TRBJ1-6; D might be TRBD1 (6 bases). V was pared by 4 bases and J by 9 bases, with 19 bases between. CDR3 length equals 16 residues. Germline V gives CDR1 MNHEY, CDR2 SMNVEV (reference sequence). The chain's CDR3 is CASSSLPPGVTSPLHF. DNA for the CDR3: TGTGCCAGCAGTTCACTTCCTCCAGGGGTGACTTCACCCCTCCACTTT.

The V and J genes are TRBV28 and TRBJ2-1; D unresolved. Germline V gene sequence: CDR1 MDHEN, CDR2 SYDVKM. Trimming cost V 2 bases and J 0 bases, with 11 bases left between them. The CDR3 loop spans 16 amino acids. CDR3: CASSLPKLNSYNEQFF. The CDR3 DNA sequence: TGTGCCAGCAGTTTACCTAAGTTGAACTCCTACAATGAGCAGTTCTTC.